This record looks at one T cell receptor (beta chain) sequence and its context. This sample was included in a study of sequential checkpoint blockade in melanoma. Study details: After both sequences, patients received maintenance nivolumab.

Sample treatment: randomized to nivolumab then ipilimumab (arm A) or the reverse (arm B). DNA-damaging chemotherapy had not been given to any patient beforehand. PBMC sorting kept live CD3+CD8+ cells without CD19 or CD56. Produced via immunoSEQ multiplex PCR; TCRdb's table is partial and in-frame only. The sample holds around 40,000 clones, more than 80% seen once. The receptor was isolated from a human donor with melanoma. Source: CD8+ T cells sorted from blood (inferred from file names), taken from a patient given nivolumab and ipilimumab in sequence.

CDR3 coding DNA: TGCGCCAGCAGCCCGGGACTAGATTCTTACGAGCAGTACTTC. It encodes CASSPGLDSYEQYF. The chain combines TRBV10-2 with TRBJ2-7, with 8 bases fitting TRBD2. J lost 4 bases, V lost 6 bases, and 8 bases had no gene match. This CDR3 region has 14 residues. CDR1 is WSHSY, CDR2 SAAADI, per germline.